What follows are 25 T cell receptor beta chains derived from one specimen sequenced in a study of T cell responses to AZD1222 COVID-19 vaccine. The assay was immunoSEQ multiplex PCR, and TCRdb's table has in-frame clones only and misses some. The sample consists of 100,000 to 150,000 clones, over 75% of them appearing once. The sample here was peripheral blood, taken on day 0 of AZD1222 vaccination. All receptors come from an adult in good health.

This clone was seen only a few times. The chain has TRBV15 and TRBJ1-6; 8 bases align to TRBD1. Germline values: CDR1 LNHNV, CDR2 YYDKDF (reference sequence). The ends lost 4 bases at V and 9 bases at J; junction bases unmatched: 8. The CDR3 covers 15 residues. The CDR3 loop reads CATSKGQGAASPLHF. For the CDR3, the DNA is TGTGCCACCAGCAAAGGACAGGGAGCCGCTTCACCCCTCCACTTT.

This chain links TRBV15 with TRBJ1-2; D remains ambiguous. The CDR3 totals 14 residues. The V gene lost 2 bases and the J gene lost 6 bases, with 13 bases spanning the gap. Germline V gene lookup returns CDR1 LNHNV and CDR2 YYDKDF (reference sequence). CDR3 sequence: CATSRHYDPDGYTF. Written as DNA, the CDR3 is TGTGCCACCAGCAGACACTACGACCCCGATGGCTACACCTTC.

The rearrangement uses TRBV12-5 and TRBJ1-1; D gene uncertain. Between the trimmed V and J ends, which lost 4 bases and 5 bases, there was a span of 11 bases. This CDR3 has 13 residues. Germline CDR1 LGHNT, CDR2 FRNRAP. CDR3 protein: CASGWTSGTEAFF. DNA for the CDR3: TGTGCTAGTGGTTGGACTTCGGGTACTGAAGCTTTCTTT.

The chain couples TRBV27 to TRBJ1-5; no clear D gene. There are 14 residues in the CDR3. V was clipped by 1 base and J by 10 bases, with 14 bases between them. Germline V CDR1 and CDR2: MNHEY, SMNVEV (reference sequence). CDR3 in DNA: TGTGCCAGCAGTTTATTAGGCAGCGCCGGTCCCCAGCATTTT. This gives the protein CASSLLGSAGPQHF.

The chain is built from TRBV6-5 and TRBJ1-2; D ambiguous. Trimming took 5 bases from V and 5 from J, leaving 12 bases between them. The CDR3 runs 13 residues. Germline lookup yields CDR1 MNHEY and CDR2 SVGAGI. CDR3 DNA: TGTGCCAGCAGTCGGGATACTTCATATGGCTACACCTTC. It translates to CASSRDTSYGYTF.

The gene calls are TRBV13 and TRBJ1-6; TRBD1 might be the D (6 bases). Deletions cut 3 bases from V and 6 bases from J, with 9 bases between. The CDR3 sequence is 14 residues long. Per the germline V gene, CDR1 is PRHDT and CDR2 is FYEKMQ (reference sequence). As DNA, the CDR3 is TGTGCCAGCAGCTTCGGACAGTCTAATTCACCCCTCCACTTT. Protein: CASSFGQSNSPLHF.

The chain has TRBV27 and TRBJ1-1, with 8 positions matching TRBD1. CDR3 length: 15 residues. CDR1 is MNHEY and CDR2 is SMNVEV in the germline V gene (reference sequence). The V gene end was trimmed by 5 bases and the J gene end by 7 bases; junction bases not matched to a gene: 12. The CDR3 DNA reads TGTGCCAGCAGTAGACCTACAGGGGGAGGGTATGAAGCTTTCTTT. It is translated as CASSRPTGGGYEAFF.

The genes are TRBV5-1 and TRBJ2-2; TRBD2 matches 14 bases. The CDR3 is 17 amino acids. CDR1 and CDR2 from the germline V gene are SGHRS and YFSETQ. J was trimmed by 7 bases and V by 2 bases; bases with no gene match: 7. Written as DNA, the CDR3 is TGCGCCAGCAGCTTAGGACTAGCGGGAGGCTCCCACGGGGAGCTGTTTTTT. This encodes CASSLGLAGGSHGELFF.

The chain carries TRBV19 and TRBJ1-3; tentatively, D is TRBD1 (6 bases). Between the trimmed V and J ends, which lost 4 bases and 4 bases, there was a span of 11 bases. From germline, CDR1 is LNHDA and CDR2 SQIVND (reference sequence). CDR3 length equals 14 residues. As DNA, the CDR3 is TGTGCCAGTAGTACCACAGGGCCCGGAAACACCATATATTTT. Its protein is CASSTTGPGNTIYF.

The V and J genes are TRBV14 and TRBJ2-3; D is unresolved. CDR1 is SGHDN and CDR2 is FVKESK in the germline V gene. The CDR3 length is 12 residues. The V gene lost 1 base and the J gene lost 3 bases, with 2 bases spanning the gap. CDR3 loop: CASSQVTDTQYF. CDR3 in DNA: TGTGCCAGCAGCCAAGTAACAGATACGCAGTATTTT.

The J gene is TRBJ2-5, the V gene TRBV6-5, with a tentative D call TRBD1 (5 bases). V lost 4 bases and J 2 bases, leaving 11 bases between the germline ends. CDR1 and CDR2 (germline): MNHEY, SVGAGI. The CDR3 totals 14 residues. The CDR3 here is CASSSTGDQETQYF. The CDR3 DNA is TGTGCCAGCAGTTCCACAGGAGATCAAGAGACCCAGTACTTC.

The chain combines TRBV3-1 (or the pseudogene TRBV3-2) with TRBJ2-7; no definite D call. In germline, CDR1 is LGHDT, CDR2 YNNKEL (reference sequence). This CDR3 spans 14 amino acids. Trimming pared 3 bases from V and 2 bases from J, leaving 11 bases between. DNA for the CDR3: TGTGCCAGCAGCCACTTACAGCAACCCTACGAGCAGTACTTC. Residues: CASSHLQQPYEQYF.

J is TRBJ1-2 and V is TRBV29-1; D may be TRBD1 (6 bases). The V end was cut by 1 base, the J end by 1 base, with 10 bases between. The CDR3 runs 14 residues. From germline, CDR1 is SQVTM and CDR2 ANQGSEA. The CDR3 loop reads CSVEAGADNYGYTF. The CDR3 bases are TGCAGCGTTGAAGCGGGGGCGGATAACTATGGCTACACCTTC.

The CDR3 protein is CASSEALNNQPQHF. The CDR3 DNA reads as TGTGCCAGCAGTGAAGCGCTTAACAATCAGCCCCAGCATTTT. This chain connects TRBV6-1 to TRBJ1-5; D gene unclear. V was clipped by 0 bases and J by 3 bases, with 6 bases between them. CDR1 MNHNS and CDR2 SASEGT come from the germline V gene. This CDR3 comprises 14 residues.

V is TRBV27 and J is TRBJ1-5, with 7 bases lining up with TRBD1. The CDR3 is 16 amino acids. The ends lost 3 bases at V and 0 bases at J; junction bases unmatched: 5. CDR1 is MNHEY, CDR2 SMNVEV, per germline (reference sequence). The CDR3 nucleotides read TGTGCCAGCAGTTTGGAGGGACAGTTTAGCAATCAGCCCCAGCATTTT. It is translated as CASSLEGQFSNQPQHF.

V gene TRBV15 combines with J gene TRBJ1-5, with no clear D. The CDR3 extends over 12 amino acids. CDR1 is LNHNV and CDR2 is YYDKDF in the germline V gene (reference sequence). Between the trimmed V and J ends, which lost 0 bases and 7 bases, there was a span of 4 bases. The DNA for the CDR3 is TGTGCCACCAGCAGAGATGACCAGCCCCAGCATTTT. Its protein product is CATSRDDQPQHF.

The chain couples TRBV7-9 to TRBJ1-1; 8 bases map to TRBD1. The CDR3 contains 15 residues. V lost 1 base to trimming and J lost 5 bases; unmatched junction nucleotides: 6. Per the germline V gene, CDR1 is SEHNR and CDR2 is FQNEAQ (reference sequence). CDR3 loop: CASSLGQGPVTEAFF. The CDR3 DNA is TGTGCCAGCAGCTTAGGACAGGGGCCGGTGACTGAAGCTTTCTTT.

V usage is TRBV5-1 and J usage is TRBJ2-7, with 16 bases lining up with TRBD2. This CDR3 contains 23 residues. CDR1 SGHRS and CDR2 YFSETQ come from the germline V gene. After removal of 4 bases from V and 0 bases from J, the junction contained 22 bases not matched to a gene. The CDR3 DNA reads TGCGCCAGCAGCCATTGGGAGGGGACAGAACCGGGACTAGCGGGAGGGCCCTCCTACGAGCAGTACTTC. Translation: CASSHWEGTEPGLAGGPSYEQYF.

The chain joins TRBV24-1 to TRBJ2-3; 9 bases agree with TRBD2. CDR1 KGHDR and CDR2 SFDVKD come from the germline V gene. This CDR3 region has 13 residues. V trimming: 2 bases; J trimming: 9 bases; junction bases outside the gene matches: 2. The CDR3 sequence is CATSDWTSETQYF. The CDR3 DNA sequence: TGTGCCACCAGTGATTGGACTAGCGAAACGCAGTATTTT.

The chain joins TRBV19 to TRBJ2-7; D is uncertain. This CDR3 has 13 residues. Per the germline V gene, CDR1 is LNHDA and CDR2 is SQIVND (reference sequence). V gave up 5 bases and J gave up 4 bases, with 12 bases separating them. The CDR3 nucleotides are TGTGCCAGTAGTGGCCGAGAACAATACGAGCAGTACTTC. Its translation is CASSGREQYEQYF.

CDR3 residues: CASSVEVYEQYF. In DNA, the CDR3 is TGTGCCAGCAGTGTGGAAGTCTACGAGCAGTACTTC. This sequence joins TRBV2 and TRBJ2-7; no clear D gene. Germline values: CDR1 SNHLY, CDR2 FYNNEI. The CDR3 runs to 12 residues. The V and J ends lost 4 bases and 3 bases respectively, with 7 bases between them.

The J gene is TRBJ1-4, the V gene TRBV19, with D maybe TRBD1 (6 bases). The CDR3 loop spans 14 amino acids. Trimming stripped 10 bases from V and 0 bases from J, with 12 bases between. Germline loops: CDR1 LNHDA, CDR2 SQIVND (reference sequence). The CDR3 here is CATTGGPTNEKLFF. Here the CDR3 DNA reads TGTGCCACCACGGGGGGCCCAACTAATGAAAAACTGTTTTTT.

As for this clone: Sequence at one end of the junction differs from germline and may be a read error. The gene calls are TRBV10-2 and TRBJ2-5; D might be TRBD2 (5 bases). Germline V gives CDR1 WSHSY, CDR2 SAAADI. This CDR3 has 17 amino acids. The CDR3: CASSEYLAGGFQEAQYF. CDR3 in DNA: TGCGCCAGCAGTGAGTACTTAGCCGGAGGTTTCCAAGAGGCCCAGTACTTC.

This clone was counted a single time. J is TRBJ2-7 and V is TRBV19, with 9 bases lining up with TRBD2. This CDR3 comprises 15 residues. Germline CDR1 LNHDA, CDR2 SQIVND (reference sequence). The V and J ends lost 4 bases and 3 bases, in that order; junction bases with no gene match: 7. CDR3 sequence reads: CASSRGAGGRYEQYF. The CDR3 DNA sequence: TGTGCCAGTAGTAGGGGAGCGGGAGGACGCTACGAGCAGTACTTC. The whole variable domain, remainder taken from reference TRBV19 and TRBJ2-7, is DGGITQSPKYLFRKEGQNVTLSCEQNLNHDAMYWYRQDPGQGLRLIYYSQIVNDFQKGDIAEGYSVSREKKESFPLTVTSAQKNPTAFYLCASSRGAGGRYEQYFGPGTRLTVT.

This sequence joins TRBV4-2 and TRBJ1-2; 7 nucleotides line up with TRBD1. V was clipped by 0 bases and J by 3 bases; unmatched bases: 4. The germline V gene encodes CDR1 LGHNA and CDR2 YNFKEQ. CDR3 length equals 15 residues. DNA for the CDR3: TGTGCCAGCAGCCAAGAACAGGGGCCCTACTATGGCTACACCTTC. Protein product: CASSQEQGPYYGYTF.